The 13 T cell receptor beta chains below all came from one sample that was sequenced in a study of shared clonotypes between healthy human individuals. Assay used: immunoSEQ multiplex PCR; TCRdb lists only in-frame clones, some missing. The sample lists fewer than 600,000 clones; about 80% were seen once. Material for sequencing was PBMCs. Receptors were obtained from a woman between 35 and 50 years old in good health. Some clones in this sample may be carry-over from other donors' samples.

The chain recombines TRBV7-2 with TRBJ2-7; 10 bases match TRBD2. The CDR3 has 16 residues. V was clipped by 5 bases and J by 6 bases; unmatched bases: 13. Germline lookup yields CDR1 SGHTA and CDR2 FQGNSA. CDR3 amino acids: CASSTDGTSAGLEQYF. The CDR3 nucleotides are TGTGCCAGCAGCACCGACGGGACTAGCGCCGGCCTCGAGCAGTACTTC.

The rearrangement joins TRBV28 to TRBJ1-2, with TRBD1 matching over 10 bases. The CDR3 runs to 14 residues. V gave up 6 bases and J gave up 8 bases; unmatched junction bases: 9. Germline assignment: CDR1 MDHEN and CDR2 SYDVKM. CDR3 in DNA: TGTGCCAGCAGCCCCCGGGACAGGGGTCCCGGCTACACCTTC. Residues: CASSPRDRGPGYTF.

This clone showed up just a few times. This chain connects TRBV30 to TRBJ2-7; D not certain. Trimming pared 8 bases from V and 2 bases from J, leaving 13 bases between. CDR1 is GTSNPN and CDR2 is SVGIG in the germline V gene (reference sequence). This CDR3 contains 12 residues. The CDR3 nucleotides are TGTGCCAGTAGTCTGTACCCCTACGAGCAGTACTTC. This gives the protein CASSLYPYEQYF.

The genes are TRBV9 and TRBJ1-3; D possibly corresponds to TRBD1 (6 bases). Germline V gives CDR1 SGDLS, CDR2 YYNGEE. V lost 3 bases, J lost 3 bases, and 13 bases lay in between. The CDR3 runs to 15 residues. Written as DNA, the CDR3 is TGTGCCAGCAGCGCGGCGGGGGGCAGTGGAAACACCATATATTTT. It is translated as CASSAAGGSGNTIYF.

The chain recombines TRBV6-5 with TRBJ2-2; possible D gene TRBD2, 6 bases. Germline V gene lookup returns CDR1 MNHEY and CDR2 SVGAGI. The CDR3 extends over 14 amino acids. V lost 3 bases, J lost 1 base, and 6 bases lay in between. CDR3 region: CASSYSGNTGELFF. The CDR3 region has the DNA TGTGCCAGCAGTTATAGCGGGAACACCGGGGAGCTGTTTTTT.

V gene TRBV28 combines with J gene TRBJ2-3; TRBD2 aligns across 11 bases. The junction had 4 bases not matched to a gene; V was cut back by 4 bases and J by 1 base. The CDR3 length is 16 residues. Germline values: CDR1 MDHEN, CDR2 SYDVKM. CDR3 sequence reads: CASSSIAGGGTDTQYF. CDR3 DNA: TGTGCCAGCAGTTCAATAGCGGGAGGGGGCACAGATACGCAGTATTTT.

The rearrangement uses TRBV10-3 and TRBJ2-1, with D tentatively TRBD1 or TRBD2 (6 bases each). The CDR3 totals 13 residues. Trimming shortened V by 0 bases and J by 12 bases, and 12 bases separated the two germline ends. Germline CDR1 reads ENHRY; CDR2 reads SYGVKD. In DNA, the CDR3 is TGTGCCATCAGTGAGTCTTGGGGGGCCGGGCAGTTCTTC. As protein: CAISESWGAGQFF.

In this sample, this clone turned up once. A read error may produce the germline difference seen at one junction end. The genes are TRBV5-1 and TRBJ1-2; TRBD1 might be the D (6 bases). Germline V gene data show CDR1 as SGHRS and CDR2 as YFSETQ. This CDR3 region has 14 residues. Here the CDR3 reads CAGSLQGLNYGYTF. The CDR3 DNA reads as TGCGCCGGCAGCTTACAGGGCCTTAACTATGGCTACACCTTC.

The CDR3 spells CASSLEGGSYEQYF. As DNA, the CDR3 is TGTGCCAGCAGCTTGGAAGGCGGGTCCTACGAGCAGTACTTC. V and J are TRBV5-4 and TRBJ2-7; D is possibly TRBD2 (5 bases). V lost 0 bases, J lost 1 base, and 8 bases lay in between. The CDR3 has 14 residues. Germline-derived CDR1 and CDR2 are SGHNT and YYREEE (reference sequence).

This clone appeared a single time. The J gene is TRBJ2-3, the V gene TRBV5-4, with a tentative D call TRBD1 (5 bases). Trimming took off 4 bases at V and 0 bases at J, with 24 bases between the two ends. The CDR3 is 19 residues long. Germline CDR1 and CDR2: SGHNT and YYREEE (reference sequence). The CDR3 nucleotides are TGTGCCAGCAGCCCAAGGGGTGGACACCTCCGGGTGAGCACAGATACGCAGTATTTT. Amino acids: CASSPRGGHLRVSTDTQYF.

V usage is TRBV29-1 and J usage is TRBJ2-1, with 8 nucleotides matching TRBD1. V shed 4 bases, J shed 4 bases, and the junction held 6 bases outside the gene matches. CDR3 length: 14 residues. Germline values: CDR1 SQVTM, CDR2 ANQGSEA. CDR3 DNA sequence: TGCAGCGTTGGAGACCGGACAGGGTACAATGAGCAGTTCTTC. Translating it yields CSVGDRTGYNEQFF.

The V call is TRBV5-1, the J call TRBJ2-1; 7 bases line up with TRBD1. This CDR3 has 19 residues. The germline gives CDR1 SGHRS, CDR2 YFSETQ. Trimming at V came to 0 bases and at J to 5 bases, leaving 17 bases not matched to a gene. CDR3 DNA sequence: TGCGCCAGCAGCTTGGATAGGGGAGACAGGGTTGGACCTAACAATGAGCAGTTCTTC. This sequence encodes CASSLDRGDRVGPNNEQFF.

The chain uses TRBV9 and TRBJ2-1, with D tentatively TRBD1 (6 bases). CDR3 length equals 14 residues. Germline V gives CDR1 SGDLS, CDR2 YYNGEE. V was shortened by 2 bases and J by 3 bases, with 9 bases between the two germline ends. The CDR3 nucleotides read TGTGCCAGCAGCGTCGGACAGCTCTACAATGAGCAGTTCTTC. The encoded protein is CASSVGQLYNEQFF.